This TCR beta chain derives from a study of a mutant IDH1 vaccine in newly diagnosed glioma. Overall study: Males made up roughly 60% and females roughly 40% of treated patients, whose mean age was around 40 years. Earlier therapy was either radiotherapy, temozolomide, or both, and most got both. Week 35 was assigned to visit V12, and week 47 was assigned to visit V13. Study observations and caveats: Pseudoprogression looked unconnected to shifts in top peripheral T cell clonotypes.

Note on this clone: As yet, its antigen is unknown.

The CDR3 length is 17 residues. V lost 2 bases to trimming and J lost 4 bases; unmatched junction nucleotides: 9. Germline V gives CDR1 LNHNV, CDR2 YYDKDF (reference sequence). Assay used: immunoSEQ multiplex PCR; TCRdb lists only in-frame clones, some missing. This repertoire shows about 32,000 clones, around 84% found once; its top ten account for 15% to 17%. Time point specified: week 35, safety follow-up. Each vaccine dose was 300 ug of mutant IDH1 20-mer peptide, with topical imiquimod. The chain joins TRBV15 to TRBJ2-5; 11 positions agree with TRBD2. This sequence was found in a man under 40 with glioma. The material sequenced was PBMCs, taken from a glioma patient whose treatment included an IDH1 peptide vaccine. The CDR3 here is CATSRMILGTSGETQYF. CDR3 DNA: TGTGCCACCAGCAGAATGATACTTGGGACTAGCGGAGAGACCCAGTACTTC.